This entry lists 10 T cell receptor beta chains sequenced from one sample in a study of neurological immune-mediated disorders. A single record per CDR3 protein comes from TCRdb applying MiXCR to the 5' RACE reads. In the table there are 40,000 to 55,000 distinct CDR3 sequences, around 3.3% of which are singletons. The sequenced sample consisted of PBMCs. Every receptor here comes from a woman aged 50 to 65 with multiple sclerosis.

This clonotype occurred many times. This chain uses TRBV2 with TRBJ1-5; D unresolved. Germline assignment: CDR1 SNHLY and CDR2 FYNNEI. The CDR3 totals 15 residues. Trimming removed 1 base from V and 9 bases from J, with 16 bases in between. The CDR3 region is CASSEGQVPTRPQHF. The CDR3 DNA is TGTGCCAGCAGTGAAGGGCAGGTCCCCACCAGGCCCCAGCATTTT.

The table lists this clonotype with many counts. The chain combines TRBV7-2 with TRBJ2-5; D is uncertain. The ends were cut back, 0 bases at V and 1 base at J, with 9 bases in the middle. Germline V lookup: CDR1 SGHTA, CDR2 FQGNSA. This CDR3 region has 15 residues. CDR3 sequence: CASSLASLVQETQYF. The CDR3 nucleotides are TGTGCCAGCAGCTTAGCGTCGCTAGTCCAAGAGACCCAGTACTTC.

This clonotype has at least ten counts. The chain combines TRBV29-1 with TRBJ2-7; D is possibly TRBD1 (6 bases). This CDR3 has 12 amino acids. The germline V and J ends were trimmed by 5 bases and 1 base, with 9 bases remaining between them. CDR1 SQVTM and CDR2 ANQGSEA come from the germline V gene. The CDR3 DNA is TGCAGCGTTTCAGGACAGTCCTACGAGCAGTACTTC. Amino acid sequence: CSVSGQSYEQYF.

This clonotype has at least ten counts. J is TRBJ2-7 and V is TRBV6-6; 8 nucleotides match TRBD1. The CDR3 covers 15 residues. Germline V gene lookup returns CDR1 MNHNY and CDR2 SVGAGI (reference sequence). Germline trimming cut 4 bases from V and 3 bases from J; bases unmatched to any gene: 8. CDR3 sequence reads: CASSFLTGDIYEQYF. The CDR3 DNA follows: TGTGCCAGCAGTTTCTTGACAGGGGACATCTACGAGCAGTACTTC.

This clonotype was recorded many times. The J gene is TRBJ2-1, the V gene TRBV6-1; D not certain. The ends were cut back, 6 bases at V and 5 bases at J, with 11 bases in the middle. CDR1 and CDR2 from the germline V gene are MNHNS and SASEGT. This CDR3 contains 13 residues. The DNA of the CDR3 is TGTGCCAGCAGAGGGTTAGGGAACAATGAGCAGTTCTTC. As protein: CASRGLGNNEQFF.

This clonotype showed up many times. This chain joins TRBV10-1 and TRBJ2-2, with unresolved D. Trimming cost V 6 bases and J 9 bases, with 17 bases left between them. From germline, CDR1 is WNHNN and CDR2 SYGVQD (reference sequence). CDR3 length: 14 amino acids. CDR3 amino acids: CASSPGPGVRELFF. The DNA of the CDR3 is TGCGCCAGCAGCCCCGGACCCGGCGTCCGGGAGCTGTTTTTT.

This clonotype was recorded at least ten times. V is TRBV20-1 and J is TRBJ1-5; the match to TRBD1 covers 11 bases. Looked up from germline, CDR1 is DFQATT and CDR2 is SNEGSKA (reference sequence). The CDR3 sequence is 14 residues long. The V and J ends lost 6 bases and 6 bases, in that order; junction bases with no gene match: 7. For the CDR3, the DNA is TGCAGTGCCCCGGACAGGGGGCGCGGTCAGCCCCAGCATTTT. Translating gives CSAPDRGRGQPQHF.

In its sample, this clonotype was seen many times. This chain uses TRBV7-2 with TRBJ2-7, with a possible D match to TRBD2 (5 bases). Germline V gene sequence: CDR1 SGHTA, CDR2 FQGNSA. CDR3 length equals 13 residues. V gave up 4 bases and J gave up 10 bases, with 17 bases separating them. CDR3 sequence (DNA): TGTGCCAGCAGCTCCCGTCTGGGGAGCCGTCAGTACTTC. It yields the protein CASSSRLGSRQYF.

The chain carries TRBV20-1 and TRBJ2-7, with TRBD1 matching over 8 bases. CDR1 is DFQATT and CDR2 is SNEGSKA in the germline V gene (reference sequence). The CDR3 length is 13 residues. V lost 1 base to trimming and J lost 3 bases; unmatched junction nucleotides: 2. CDR3 sequence reads: CSARADRGYEQYV. CDR3 sequence (DNA): TGCAGTGCTAGAGCCGACAGGGGCTACGAGCAGTACGTC.

This clonotype was counted ten times or more. The V and J genes are TRBV7-6 and TRBJ2-3, with TRBD2 matching over 8 bases. Trimming at V came to 4 bases and at J to 4 bases, leaving 10 bases not matched to a gene. This CDR3 is built from 16 residues. Germline V lookup: CDR1 SGHVS, CDR2 FNYEAQ. In DNA, the CDR3 is TGTGCCAGCAGCTCCCGCCTCCGGGGGGGTTCAGATACGCAGTATTTT. It yields the protein CASSSRLRGGSDTQYF.